This is a list of T cell receptor beta chains from one sample in a study of blood T cell repertoires in COVID-19. Profiling relied on immunoSEQ multiplex PCR, and the TCRdb table lists in-frame clones only, not all of them. The data show more than 200,000 clones, with roughly 80% seen just once and approximately 5% held by the top ten. The sequenced sample consisted of peripheral blood. These receptor sequences come from a woman older than 75 with active or convalescent COVID-19. Each CDR3 is given with its conserved first and last residue. A D gene is named only where the DNA matches it firmly. Some rows have no size entry. The others give once, few or many, or a class for an expanded clone.

v_gene	d_gene	abundance	j_gene	CDR3nt	CDR3aa
TRBV19	TRBD1	.	TRBJ1-5	TGTGCCAGCACTAGACAGGGGAATCAGCCCCAGCATTTT	CASTRQGNQPQHF
TRBV28	.	.	TRBJ2-7	TGTGCCAGCAGTTTATACAGGAATACCTACGAGCAGTACTTC	CASSLYRNTYEQYF
TRBV18	.	few	TRBJ1-6	TGTGCCAGCTCACCACCACATGGCAGGGTAGGTAATTCACCCCTCCACTTT	CASSPPHGRVGNSPLHF
TRBV7-2	TRBD1	.	TRBJ2-1	TGTGCCAGCAGCTTAGATGGGACAGGTCCCTACAATGAGCAGTTCTTC	CASSLDGTGPYNEQFF
TRBV20-1	.	.	TRBJ2-3	TGCAGGGTAGCGGGCACAGATACGCAGTATTTT	CRVAGTDTQYF
TRBV18	TRBD1	.	TRBJ2-7	TGTGCCAGCTCACCAGCGGGACAGGGTATGGAGTACTTC	CASSPAGQGMEYF
TRBV10-3	.	.	TRBJ2-7	TGTGCCATCAGGGAACCCCAGGGCGCCGAGCAGTACTTC	CAIREPQGAEQYF
TRBV2	.	few	TRBJ2-7	TGTGCCAGCAGTGAGACACTTTACGAGCAGTACTTC	CASSETLYEQYF
TRBV5-1	TRBD1	.	TRBJ1-3	TGCGCCAGCAGCTTGAGCAACAGGGGAAGCTCTGGAAACACCATATATTTT	CASSLSNRGSSGNTIYF
TRBV2	TRBD1	.	TRBJ1-2	TGTGCCAGCAGAGGACAGGGGGCGGACTATGGCTACACCTTC	CASRGQGADYGYTF
TRBV28	.	once	TRBJ1-4	TGTGCCAGCAGCCCAGGGACTGGAAATGAAAAACTGTTTTTT	CASSPGTGNEKLFF
TRBV18	TRBD1	.	TRBJ1-5	TGTGCCAGCTCAGCCCTCGGACAGGGTCAAAATCAGCCCCAGCATTTT	CASSALGQGQNQPQHF
TRBV28	TRBD1	.	TRBJ1-4	TGTGCCAGCAGACCTAGGGGGCCCCCGTACGAAAAACTGTTTTTT	CASRPRGPPYEKLFF
TRBV5-1	TRBD1	few	TRBJ1-2	TGCGCCAGCAGCAGGGACAGCAGTGGCTACACCTTC	CASSRDSSGYTF
TRBV5-1	TRBD1	once	TRBJ1-4	TGCGCCAGCAGCTTGGCACCGGGACAGGGCGGGAAACTGTTTTTT	CASSLAPGQGGKLFF
TRBV19	.	.	TRBJ1-1	TGTGCCAGTAGTAGCGGGGGCGCGGAAAAAGCTTTCTTT	CASSSGGAEKAFF
TRBV18	.	.	TRBJ1-5	TGTGCCAGCTCACCTTTAGCCGGGTTCAATCAGCCCCAGCATTTT	CASSPLAGFNQPQHF
TRBV29-1	TRBD1	.	TRBJ1-5	TGCAGCTCCCACGGGGGACAGGGATACAATCAGCCCCAGCATTTT	CSSHGGQGYNQPQHF
TRBV6-5	TRBD1	.	TRBJ2-7	TGTGCCAGCACCTCGGGACAGGGTCCCTACGAGCAGTACTTC	CASTSGQGPYEQYF
TRBV11-3	.	.	TRBJ2-1	TGTGCCAGCAGCGACCGCGATCAGGGCATCAATGAGCAGTTCTTC	CASSDRDQGINEQFF
TRBV3-1/TRBV3-2	.	.	TRBJ1-2	TGTGCCAGCAGCCAAGACGCCAGGGTGGGTGGCTACACCTTC	CASSQDARVGGYTF
TRBV19	TRBD1	.	TRBJ1-2	TGTGCCAGTAAAGACAGGGATAACTATGGCTACACCTTC	CASKDRDNYGYTF
TRBV21-1	.	.	TRBJ2-7	TGTGCCAGCAGCGGTGGCCACTACGAGCAGTACTTC	CASSGGHYEQYF
TRBV12-3/TRBV12-4	.	few	TRBJ1-4	TGTGCCAGCAGGGGAGGGACACCAGAAAAACTGTTTTTT	CASRGGTPEKLFF
TRBV20-1	.	.	TRBJ1-5	TGCAGTGTAAATAGCAATCAGCCCCAGCATTTT	CSVNSNQPQHF
TRBV6-1	.	.	TRBJ1-3	TGTGCCAGCAGTGAAGCCGCAGCGGGAAACACCATATATTTT	CASSEAAAGNTIYF
TRBV7-9	.	.	TRBJ2-7	TGTGCCAGCAGCTTAGGGAGAAGCTCCTACGAGCAGTACTTC	CASSLGRSSYEQYF
TRBV28	TRBD2	.	TRBJ2-3	TGTGCCAGCAGTCCTAGCGGAAGAGCTAGCACAGATACGCAGTATTTT	CASSPSGRASTDTQYF
TRBV5-1	TRBD1	.	TRBJ1-4	TGCGCCAGCAGCTTCGGGACAGCCGGTGAAAAACTGTTTTTT	CASSFGTAGEKLFF
TRBV28	.	.	TRBJ2-2	TGTGCCAGCAGTCTGAGGAACCTTGGGCGGGTGGGTGACACCGGGGAGCTGTTTTTT	CASSLRNLGRVGDTGELFF
TRBV24-1	.	.	TRBJ2-2	TGTGCCACCAGTGATCTGCCTTACAGAGGGTCTAACACCGGGGAGCTGTTTTTT	CATSDLPYRGSNTGELFF
TRBV2	TRBD2	once	TRBJ2-2	TGTGCCAGCAGTGAAGGACTAGCGACCAACACCGGGGAGCTGTTTTTT	CASSEGLATNTGELFF
TRBV28	.	few	TRBJ2-7	TGTGCCAGCAGTTTTCGGAGACAGTCCTACGAGCAGTACTTC	CASSFRRQSYEQYF
TRBV5-1	TRBD1	.	TRBJ1-1	TGCGCCAGCAGCTTTCCTCGACAGGGCGGGAACACTGAAGCTTTCTTT	CASSFPRQGGNTEAFF
TRBV30	.	few	TRBJ1-2	TGTGCCTGGAGTTCCTCCTTGGGCGGCTACACCTTC	CAWSSSLGGYTF
TRBV5-6	TRBD1	few	TRBJ1-4	TGTGCCAGCAGCCCCTCAGGACAGGGGGCTAATGAAAAACTGTTTTTT	CASSPSGQGANEKLFF
TRBV19	.	.	TRBJ1-2	TGTGCCAGTACCCCAGACAGGAGCTATGGCTACACCTTC	CASTPDRSYGYTF
TRBV19	TRBD1	.	TRBJ1-2	TGTGCCAGTAAGGGACAGGGGGTCTTCGTGGGCTACACCTTC	CASKGQGVFVGYTF
TRBV19	.	.	TRBJ1-4	TGTGCCAGTAGTGAACATCGGGACTTTGGAAAACTGTTTTTT	CASSEHRDFGKLFF
TRBV5-1	TRBD1	.	TRBJ1-4	TGCGCCAGCAGCCGGGACAGTACTAATGAAAAACTGTTTTTT	CASSRDSTNEKLFF
TRBV19	.	few	TRBJ1-4	TGTGCCAGTAGTATGACCCCAGCAAGATTCGGGGAAAAACTGTTTTTT	CASSMTPARFGEKLFF
TRBV10-3	.	.	TRBJ2-7	TGTGCCATCAGTGAGTCCATGACTGCCTACGAGCAGTACTTC	CAISESMTAYEQYF
TRBV28	.	.	TRBJ1-1	TGTGCCATAACGACAAACGGGATGAACACTGAAGCTTTCTTT	CAITTNGMNTEAFF
TRBV6-4	TRBD1	.	TRBJ2-1	TGTGCCAGCAGTGACCTCTCCGGGACAGGGGTCCATGAGCAGTTCTTC	CASSDLSGTGVHEQFF
TRBV3-1/TRBV3-2	.	.	TRBJ1-2	TGTGCCAGCAGCCAGCAGGGTGGCAACTATGGCTACACCTTC	CASSQQGGNYGYTF
TRBV5-1	TRBD1	.	TRBJ1-2	TGCGCCAGCAGTGAACAGGGGCAATATGGCTACACCTTC	CASSEQGQYGYTF
TRBV9	.	.	TRBJ1-4	TGTGCCAGCAGCGTAGGTGGGGGGTCTAATGAAAAACTGTTTTTT	CASSVGGGSNEKLFF
TRBV6-1	.	.	TRBJ1-4	TGTGCCAGCAGTGAAGCGCTTCCGGGTGAACTGTTTTTT	CASSEALPGELFF
TRBV6-5	TRBD1	.	TRBJ2-3	TGTGCCAGCCTTTTCCAGGGGGAAGATACGCAGTATTTT	CASLFQGEDTQYF
TRBV27	TRBD1	.	TRBJ1-2	TGTGCCAGCAGTTTAGGGACAGGGAGAGCTGGCTACACCTTC	CASSLGTGRAGYTF
TRBV20-1	TRBD1	.	TRBJ1-2	TGCAGTGCTAGTGAGGGGGCAGCGATTGGCTACACCTTC	CSASEGAAIGYTF
TRBV27	TRBD1	once	TRBJ2-7	TGTGCCAGCAGTTTCTCTACAGGGGTGAGGGCATACGAGCAGTACTTC	CASSFSTGVRAYEQYF
TRBV6-2/TRBV6-3	.	.	TRBJ2-5	TGTGCCAGCAGTTACTCGGGAGTGGGAGTAGAGACCCAGTACTTC	CASSYSGVGVETQYF
TRBV30	.	.	TRBJ1-2	TGTGCCTGGAGCCATACAGCAATGGCTAACTATGGCTACACCTTC	CAWSHTAMANYGYTF
TRBV3-1/TRBV3-2	TRBD1	.	TRBJ1-6	TGTGCCAGCAGCTCCGGACGAGGGGGCAACTCCTATAATTCACCCCTCCACTTT	CASSSGRGGNSYNSPLHF
TRBV11-3	.	.	TRBJ1-3	TGTGCCAGCAGCTTAGTTCAGAGACTGAAACCTTTCTCTGGAAACACCATATATTTT	CASSLVQRLKPFSGNTIYF